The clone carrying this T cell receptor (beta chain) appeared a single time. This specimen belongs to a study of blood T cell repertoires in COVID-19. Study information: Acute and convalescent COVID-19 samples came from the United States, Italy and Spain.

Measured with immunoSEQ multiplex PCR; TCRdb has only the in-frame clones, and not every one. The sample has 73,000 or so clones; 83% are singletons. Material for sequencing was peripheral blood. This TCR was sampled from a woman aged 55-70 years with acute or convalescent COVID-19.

CDR3 residues: CASKASGGPGELFF. Here the CDR3 DNA reads TGCGCCAGCAAGGCTAGCGGGGGTCCCGGGGAGCTGTTTTTT. The chain is built from TRBV10-1 and TRBJ2-2, with 10 bases aligning to TRBD2. V lost 7 bases and J lost 6; bases outside the gene matches: 5. CDR1 and CDR2 from the germline V gene are WNHNN and SYGVQD (reference sequence). The CDR3 spans 14 residues.